This TCR beta chain comes out of a study of cytomegalovirus exposure and HLA in healthy donors listed by TCRdb under 2017. At the level of the whole study: The roughly 650 repertoires of the first cohort and the 120 validation repertoires were produced on the same platform, according to a later analysis. Besides the first cohort of under 700 subjects, a separate validation cohort made up of around 120 different subjects was used. To predict cytomegalovirus infection status, the study combined high-throughput TCR immunosequencing, statistical association of individual TCRs with disease status, and machine learning. The study was designed to test whether signatures of past pathogen exposure could be identified by cataloging public T cell receptors.

Donors formed part of the validation cohort, which comprised some 120 subjects and was distinct from the first cohort of under 850 subjects. The investigation overall reported the following: In a later analysis, TCRs clustered in the first cohort were found to also tend to co-occur in the 120 or so validation repertoires, with 90% to 95% of cluster scores above 0. It was suggested by the authors that the approach could potentially be generalized to other disease states and immunological phenotypes. In both the original and validation cohorts, the classifier was reported to diagnose cytomegalovirus status with high specificity and sensitivity. A few of the identified cytomegalovirus-associated TCR beta chains were confirmed in vitro to be specific for cytomegalovirus antigens. In the study, about 150 TCR beta chains were listed as associated with cytomegalovirus. Across donors, most TCR sequences were observed very rarely, whereas some public TCRs were present in many individuals. The validation cohort had no HLA typing available for a later analysis, so co-occurrence within that cohort was assessed over all 110 or so repertoires.

Receptors were amplified or captured by the immunoSEQ multiplex PCR assay. The authors processed their data as follows. To diagnose cytomegalovirus status from the catalog of TCR beta chain sequences, a statistical classification framework was built. The table was pulled from immuneACCESS by TCRdb, which kept in-frame rearrangements only. Such tables lose some clones; where checked, under half of the loss comes from unresolved V genes, and the rest has no known cause. Clone size and the V and J calls come from that table; the DNA yielded D and trimming. This sample gives around 200,000 clones in total; about 86% of them show up just once. The top ten clonotypes cover 2.8% of the sample. Concerning this clone itself: Its antigen remains unidentified. No quality values exist for individual bases; no much larger clone is one base distant.

Taken from the germline V gene, the CDR1 and CDR2 loops are SGHTA and FQGTGA. V and J lose 6 bases and 6 bases, and a span of 16 bases separates them. The CDR3 starts with the cysteine, ends with the phenylalanine, and has 14 residues. Only the CDR3 DNA is retained, 42 bases long and in frame from the first base. This sequence uses TRBV7-3 and TRBJ2-3, with TRBD2 as a weak D call on 6 bases. This TCR was recovered from a woman younger than 30 in good health and CMV-seropositive. Input material: PBMCs. The CDR3 sequence is CASRPGVPGDTQYF. In nucleotide form, the sequence is TGTGCCAGCAGACCGGGGGTTCCTGGGGATACGCAGTATTTT.